One and the same sample provided the 13 T cell receptor beta chains below, sequenced in a study of cytomegalovirus exposure and HLA in healthy donors. TCRdb's table, derived via immunoSEQ multiplex PCR, lists solely in-frame clones and lacks some. The sample holds about 190,000 clones, 86% seen once. The sequenced material came from PBMCs. The receptors come from a young woman in good health and CMV-seronegative.

This chain connects TRBV7-7 to TRBJ2-7; TRBD2 agrees at 12 bases. Per the germline V gene, CDR1 is SSHAT and CDR2 is FNYEAQ (reference sequence). This CDR3 spans 16 amino acids. The J segment lost 6 bases and the V segment lost 4 bases, leaving 10 bases of the junction unmatched. The CDR3 DNA reads as TGTGCCAGCAGCTCCGAGACTAGCGGGAGTCCGGGCGAGCAGTACTTC. Translated, it gives CASSSETSGSPGEQYF. The full variable domain, its missing parts supplied by reference TRBV7-7 and TRBJ2-7, is GAGVSQSPRYKVTKRGQDVTLRCDPISSHATLYWYQQALGQGPEFLTYFNYEAQPDKSGLPSDRFSAERPEGSISTLTIQRTEQRDSAMYRCASSSETSGSPGEQYFGPGTRLTVT.

The chain employs TRBV6-1 and TRBJ2-1, with 7 positions matching TRBD1. Germline trimming cut 0 bases from V and 4 bases from J; bases unmatched to any gene: 6. In germline, CDR1 is MNHNS, CDR2 SASEGT. This CDR3 contains 16 residues. In DNA, the CDR3 is TGTGCCAGCAGTGAAGCGATGGGACAGACATACAATGAGCAGTTCTTC. It translates to CASSEAMGQTYNEQFF.

This chain links TRBV27 with TRBJ2-1, with 8 bases matching TRBD2. Germline V CDR1 and CDR2: MNHEY, SMNVEV (reference sequence). V lost 1 base, J lost 8 bases, and 7 bases stayed unmatched. The CDR3 length is 15 residues. This chain's CDR3 is CASSLLKRGRYEQFF. The CDR3 nucleotides read TGTGCCAGCAGTTTATTAAAGCGGGGGCGCTATGAGCAGTTCTTC.

The rearrangement joins TRBV7-9 to TRBJ2-3; no reliable D call. This CDR3 has 14 residues. Germline V gene sequence: CDR1 SEHNR, CDR2 FQNEAQ (reference sequence). The ends were cut back, 5 bases at V and 6 bases at J, with 15 bases in the middle. The CDR3 bases are TGTGCCAGCAGCCAAGAAATACGAGCGGATACGCAGTATTTT. Residues: CASSQEIRADTQYF.

V usage is TRBV6-1 and J usage is TRBJ1-4, with TRBD1 as a possible D gene (6 bases). The V and J ends lost 4 bases and 5 bases respectively, with 17 bases between them. The CDR3 has 16 residues. Germline CDR1 reads MNHNS; CDR2 reads SASEGT. As DNA, the CDR3 is TGTGCCAGCAGTGCTTACCGTGGACAGTCGAATGAAAAACTGTTTTTT. This sequence encodes CASSAYRGQSNEKLFF.

The chain is built from TRBV5-4 and TRBJ2-2; 12 positions agree with TRBD2. The germline gives CDR1 SGHNT, CDR2 YYREEE (reference sequence). This CDR3 is 16 amino acids long. Trimming cost V 4 bases and J 6 bases; bases outside gene matches: 7. CDR3 residues: CASSLPTSGRAGELFF. The CDR3, as DNA: TGTGCCAGCAGCCTACCGACTAGCGGGAGAGCCGGGGAGCTGTTTTTT.

V is TRBV7-8 and J is TRBJ1-1, with unresolved D. The CDR3 spans 18 residues. Germline loops: CDR1 SGHVS, CDR2 FQNEAQ. Trimming shortened V by 0 bases and J by 1 base, and 18 bases separated the two germline ends. As DNA, the CDR3 is TGTGCCAGCAGCTTAGCTAGAGGTCATGAGGGCGAGAACACTGAAGCTTTCTTT. Encoded protein: CASSLARGHEGENTEAFF.

The chain employs TRBV9 and TRBJ1-3; D not certain. In germline, CDR1 is SGDLS, CDR2 YYNGEE. V lost 0 bases, J lost 8 bases, and 9 bases lay in between. The CDR3 sequence is 13 residues long. Written as DNA, the CDR3 is TGTGCCAGCAGCGTAGAGAGGAGAGACACCATATATTTT. Its protein product is CASSVERRDTIYF.

V and J are TRBV2 and TRBJ2-7; TRBD1 matches 9 bases. This CDR3 region has 14 residues. The germline CDR1 and CDR2 sequences are SNHLY and FYNNEI. V lost 3 bases, J lost 2 bases, and 2 bases stayed unmatched. The CDR3, as DNA: TGTGCCAGCAGTGATGGGACAGGGACCTACGAGCAGTACTTC. This sequence encodes CASSDGTGTYEQYF.

The J gene is TRBJ2-3, the V gene TRBV5-1, with 9 positions matching TRBD2. Trimming cost V 3 bases and J 5 bases; bases outside gene matches: 10. Per the germline V gene, CDR1 is SGHRS and CDR2 is YFSETQ. The CDR3 spans 16 residues. CDR3 sequence (DNA): TGCGCCAGCAGCTCCCCGGGCGGGGGGGCGAGAGATACGCAGTATTTT. It is translated as CASSSPGGGARDTQYF.

This chain connects TRBV7-9 to TRBJ1-5, with unresolved D. CDR3 length equals 13 residues. Between the trimmed V and J ends, which lost 2 bases and 7 bases, there was a span of 9 bases. From germline, CDR1 is SEHNR and CDR2 FQNEAQ (reference sequence). In DNA, the CDR3 is TGTGCCAGCAGCTTATCAGATGGCCAGCCCCAGCATTTT. Translating gives CASSLSDGQPQHF.

The chain has TRBV6-1 and TRBJ1-5; D remains unclear. V lost 2 bases and J lost 7, with 18 bases in between. The V gene's germline CDR1 is MNHNS and CDR2 SASEGT. The CDR3 has 16 residues. CDR3 residues: CASSELILVGGQPQHF. In nucleotides, the CDR3 is TGTGCCAGCAGTGAATTAATATTGGTAGGAGGCCAGCCCCAGCATTTT.

The chain employs TRBV6-4 and TRBJ2-3; 8 bases are shared with TRBD2. CDR3 length: 15 amino acids. J was trimmed by 8 bases and V by 3 bases; bases with no gene match: 10. Per the germline V gene, CDR1 is MRHNA and CDR2 is SNTAGT. CDR3 DNA: TGTGCCAGCAGTGAAGGACAAAGCGGGGGTTTTACGCAGTATTTT. Translated: CASSEGQSGGFTQYF.